The rows below give T cell receptor beta chains drawn from one sample of a study of blood T cell repertoires in COVID-19. Method: immunoSEQ multiplex PCR; TCRdb's copy keeps in-frame clones and lacks some. The table lists a few hundred thousand clones, 70% to 90% of them singletons. The sample consisted of peripheral blood. These receptors were obtained from a human donor in a cohort sampled during active COVID-19. Both conserved end residues are part of each CDR3. Each record gives: D gene, V gene, J gene, clone size, CDR3 protein, CDR3 DNA. The D gene is left open where the match is weak. Only some rows state a clone size, as once, few, many or a class for expanded clones.

>-|TRBV27|TRBJ1-1|-
CASSLLGGGMNTEAFF
TGTGCCAGCAGTTTACTCGGCGGGGGGATGAACACTGAAGCTTTCTTT
>-|TRBV15|TRBJ1-1|-
CATSRGSGIDTEAFF
TGTGCCACCAGCAGAGGGTCGGGGATAGACACTGAAGCTTTCTTT
>TRBD1|TRBV3-1/TRBV3-2|TRBJ1-4|-
CASSQEGQGGEKLFF
TGTGCCAGCAGCCAAGAGGGACAGGGGGGTGAAAAACTGTTTTTT
>TRBD2|TRBV9|TRBJ2-1|once
CASSAPGGGLEQFF
TGTGCCAGCAGCGCCCCTGGCGGGGGACTTGAGCAGTTCTTC
>-|TRBV6-4|TRBJ1-2|-
CASNETGFGYGYTF
TGTGCCAGCAACGAAACAGGGTTCGGCTATGGCTACACCTTC
>-|TRBV29-1|TRBJ1-2|-
CSATQGRGYTF
TGCAGCGCTACACAGGGTCGTGGCTACACCTTC
>-|TRBV7-9|TRBJ2-7|-
CASSLANTYEQYF
TGTGCCAGCAGCTTAGCCAACACATACGAGCAGTACTTC
>TRBD2|TRBV7-2|TRBJ2-2|-
CASSTLGGGGELFF
TGTGCCAGCAGCACCCTGGGGGGGGGCGGGGAGCTGTTTTTT
>-|TRBV2|TRBJ2-2|-
CASSDRGVVNTGELFF
TGTGCCAGCAGTGACCGGGGAGTAGTGAACACCGGGGAGCTGTTTTTT
>-|TRBV10-1|TRBJ1-6|few
CASSEAGQSLHF
TGCGCCAGCAGTGAAGCAGGGCAGTCCCTCCACTTT
>-|TRBV6-5|TRBJ1-3|once
CASIGGDLSGNTIYF
TGTGCCAGCATCGGCGGGGACCTCTCTGGAAACACCATATATTTT
>-|TRBV12-5|TRBJ1-5|-
CASGEWRVGQPQHF
TGTGCTAGTGGGGAATGGAGGGTCGGGCAGCCCCAGCATTTT
>-|TRBV12-5|TRBJ1-1|few
CASGKDGGGTEAFF
TGTGCTAGTGGGAAGGACGGAGGAGGCACTGAAGCTTTCTTT
>TRBD2|TRBV30|TRBJ2-3|few
CAWSVGGTSGGPDTQYF
TGTGCCTGGAGTGTGGGGGGAACTAGCGGGGGTCCCGATACGCAGTATTTT
>TRBD2|TRBV5-1|TRBJ2-3|-
CASSYMLAGSTDTQYF
TGCGCCAGCAGCTACATGCTAGCGGGGAGCACAGATACGCAGTATTTT
>TRBD2|TRBV19|TRBJ2-1|-
CAGIPLANEQFF
TGTGCCGGGATCCCACTAGCGAATGAGCAGTTCTTC
>-|TRBV28|TRBJ1-1|few
CASSLQNTEAFF
TGTGCCAGCAGTTTACAGAACACTGAAGCTTTCTTT
>-|TRBV7-2|TRBJ2-7|-
CASSLAAVSEQYF
TGTGCCAGCAGCCTTGCAGCGGTGAGTGAGCAGTACTTC
>TRBD1|TRBV6-5|TRBJ2-7|-
CASSPGQGTYEQYF
TGTGCCAGCAGTCCGGGACAGGGCACCTACGAGCAGTACTTC
>-|TRBV4-1|TRBJ2-7|-
CASSQGGYEQYF
TGCGCCAGCAGCCAAGGCGGCTACGAGCAGTACTTC
>TRBD1|TRBV25-1|TRBJ2-7|-
CASSVRVGDRDSYEQYF
TGTGCCAGCAGTGTCCGAGTTGGGGACAGGGATTCCTACGAGCAGTACTTC
>-|TRBV30|TRBJ2-7|-
CAWSVGVYEQYF
TGTGCCTGGAGTGTAGGAGTGTACGAGCAGTACTTC
>TRBD1|TRBV18|TRBJ1-1|-
CASSPGQGFVTEAFF
TGTGCCAGCTCACCGGGACAGGGTTTTGTCACTGAAGCTTTCTTT
>TRBD1|TRBV5-1|TRBJ1-6|-
CASSLDRDNSPLHF
TGCGCCAGCAGCCTCGACAGGGATAATTCACCCCTCCACTTT
>TRBD1|TRBV13|TRBJ1-2|-
CASSGGQGLTTYTF
TGTGCCAGCAGCGGAGGACAGGGGTTGACGACCTACACCTTC
>TRBD1|TRBV5-6|TRBJ1-2|-
CASSQNRGRYGYTF
TGTGCCAGCAGCCAAAACAGGGGCCGGTATGGCTACACCTTC
>TRBD1|TRBV9|TRBJ1-3|-
CASSAGQNSGNTIYF
TGTGCCAGCAGCGCGGGACAGAACTCTGGAAACACCATATATTTT
>-|TRBV5-6|TRBJ1-1|-
CASSLERRGPDTEAFF
TGTGCCAGCAGCTTGGAGCGGCGGGGGCCGGACACTGAAGCTTTCTTT
>-|TRBV30|TRBJ1-1|-
CAWSAIQELNTEAFF
TGTGCCTGGAGTGCCATACAGGAATTGAACACTGAAGCTTTCTTT
>-|TRBV30|TRBJ1-1|-
CAWSKVGGANTEAFF
TGTGCCTGGAGTAAGGTAGGGGGGGCGAACACTGAAGCTTTCTTT
>-|TRBV5-1|TRBJ2-2|-
CASSSGLNTGELFF
TGCGCCAGCAGCTCCGGACTGAACACCGGGGAGCTGTTTTTT
>-|TRBV19|TRBJ2-3|-
CASSQRLDTQYF
TGTGCCAGTAGTCAAAGACTAGATACGCAGTATTTT
>-|TRBV27|TRBJ1-5|-
CATQLAGSADNQPQHF
TGTGCCACCCAGCTGGCGGGGAGTGCTGACAATCAGCCCCAGCATTTT
>-|TRBV19|TRBJ2-3|-
CASSTRYFTPPWDTQYF
TGTGCCAGTAGCACGAGGTACTTTACCCCCCCTTGGGATACGCAGTATTTT
>-|TRBV9|TRBJ1-3|-
CASSPQGNTIYF
TGTGCCAGCAGCCCACAGGGAAACACCATATATTTT
>-|TRBV6-5|TRBJ2-5|-
CASIGGGEETQYF
TGTGCCAGCATCGGAGGAGGGGAAGAGACCCAGTACTTC
>-|TRBV14|TRBJ2-3|-
CASSRQTPRSDTQYF
TGTGCCAGCAGTCGACAGACCCCACGGTCAGATACGCAGTATTTT
>-|TRBV7-8|TRBJ1-5|few
CASSLANRQPQHF
TGTGCCAGCAGCTTAGCGAACAGGCAGCCCCAGCATTTT
>-|TRBV6-1|TRBJ2-3|once
CASSTPRDTQYF
TGTGCCAGCAGTACCCCCAGGGATACGCAGTATTTT
>-|TRBV6-5|TRBJ1-3|-
CASGGAGAAGNTIYF
TGTGCCAGCGGGGGAGCGGGGGCGGCTGGAAACACCATATATTTT
>-|TRBV23-1|TRBJ1-2|many
CASSQSRGAYGYTF
TGCGCCAGCAGTCAATCGCGGGGGGCCTATGGCTACACCTTC
>TRBD1|TRBV7-2|TRBJ1-2|few
CASSRTGTNYGYTF
TGTGCCAGCAGCCGGACAGGGACTAACTATGGCTACACCTTC